The 15 T cell receptor beta chains below all came from one sample that was sequenced in a study of tissue T cells after allogeneic stem cell transplantation. Data came from immunoSEQ multiplex PCR; TCRdb stores just in-frame clones and leaves some out. This table has about 6,300 clones, roughly 70% appearing once. This specimen was tissue from the stomach, taken at autopsy. The receptors were sampled from a woman between 18 and 55 years old with breast cancer.

Regarding this clone: The sample contains more than one DNA sequence encoding this CDR3. The V and J genes are TRBV7-2 and TRBJ1-5; 8 bases align to TRBD1. CDR1 is SGHTA and CDR2 is FQGNSA in the germline V gene. Germline trimming cut 3 bases from V and 5 bases from J; bases unmatched to any gene: 0. The CDR3 loop spans 13 amino acids. CDR3 loop: CASSLDRDQPQHF. The DNA for the CDR3 is TGTGCCAGCAGCTTGGACAGGGATCAGCCCCAGCATTTT.

In its sample, this clone was seen once. This chain uses TRBV6-1 with TRBJ2-7; 13 nucleotides agree with TRBD2. CDR3 size: 15 residues. V was pared by 3 bases and J by 2 bases, with 1 base of the junction left unmatched. Germline CDR1 MNHNS, CDR2 SASEGT. CDR3 DNA sequence: TGTGCCAGCAGTGAGGGGACTAGCGGGGCCTACGAGCAGTACTTC. As protein: CASSEGTSGAYEQYF.

This clone appeared a few times. The chain has TRBV19 and TRBJ2-3, with TRBD1 as a possible D gene (6 bases). The CDR3 spans 16 residues. Germline V gene data show CDR1 as LNHDA and CDR2 as SQIVND (reference sequence). Trimming shortened V by 6 bases and J by 2 bases, and 18 bases separated the two germline ends. CDR3 nucleotide sequence: TGTGCCAGTAGCCCCGGCCGGACAGAAGTCACAGATACGCAGTATTTT. Its translation: CASSPGRTEVTDTQYF.

This clone came up a few times. The V gene is TRBV5-6, the J gene TRBJ2-7; possible D gene TRBD1, 6 bases. V was pared by 4 bases and J by 7 bases, with 12 bases between. Germline CDR1 is SGHDT and CDR2 is YYEEEE. The CDR3 consists of 12 residues. The CDR3 region is CASSIRTVEQYF. CDR3 sequence (DNA): TGTGCCAGCAGCATACGGACAGTAGAGCAGTACTTC.

The gene calls are TRBV7-3 and TRBJ2-2; 7 bases align to TRBD2. The trim removed 4 bases at V and 5 bases at J, leaving 10 bases unmatched. Germline lookup yields CDR1 SGHTA and CDR2 FQGTGA. CDR3 length: 16 amino acids. CDR3 region: CASSSIGGSNTGELFF. CDR3 bases: TGTGCCAGCAGCTCCATCGGCGGGAGTAATACCGGGGAGCTGTTTTTT.

The gene calls are TRBV7-2 and TRBJ1-5; D may be TRBD1 (5 bases). CDR1 and CDR2 from the germline V gene are SGHTA and FQGNSA. The CDR3 consists of 15 residues. With 1 base removed from V and 4 bases from J, the gap between germline ends came to 11 bases. For the CDR3, the DNA is TGTGCCAGCAGCTTAGATGTGTCAGGGAATCAGCCCCAGCATTTT. It specifies CASSLDVSGNQPQHF.

The chain recombines TRBV7-8 with TRBJ1-1; tentative D call: TRBD1 (6 bases). Trimming cost V 5 bases and J 4 bases, with 14 bases left between them. The CDR3 has 14 amino acids. In germline, CDR1 is SGHVS, CDR2 FQNEAQ. The chain's CDR3 is CASSLQGSSTEAFF. The CDR3 nucleotides are TGTGCCAGCAGCCTACAGGGCAGTTCCACTGAAGCTTTCTTT. Complete variable domain (other parts from reference TRBV7-8 and TRBJ1-1): GAGVSQSPRYKVAKRGQDVALRCDPISGHVSLFWYQQALGQGPEFLTYFQNEAQLDKSGLPSDRFFAERPEGSVSTLKIQRTQQEDSAVYLCASSLQGSSTEAFFGQGTRLTVV.

The V call is TRBV6-5, the J call TRBJ1-1; D gene ambiguous. Trimming removed 6 bases from V and 1 base from J, with 9 bases in between. The CDR3 is made up of 13 amino acids. Germline V lookup: CDR1 MNHEY, CDR2 SVGAGI. CDR3 sequence (DNA): TGTGCCAGCAGCCTCGACGGGAACACTGAAGCTTTCTTT. It specifies CASSLDGNTEAFF.

This clone was seen only a few times. The chain recombines TRBV7-9 with TRBJ2-7, with a weak D call TRBD1 (6 bases). This CDR3 spans 17 amino acids. The germline CDR1 and CDR2 sequences are SEHNR and FQNEAQ (reference sequence). V lost 3 bases and J 4 bases, leaving 22 bases between the germline ends. CDR3 in DNA: TGTGCCAGCAGCTTTATTCCCTCGGCAGGGACACCATACGAGCAGTACTTC. This sequence encodes CASSFIPSAGTPYEQYF. The full variable domain, in which reference TRBV7-9 and TRBJ2-7 provide the parts outside the CDR3, is DTGVSQNPRHKITKRGQNVTFRCDPISEHNRLYWYRQTLGQGPEFLTYFQNEAQLEKSRLLSDRFSAERPKGSFSTLEIQRTEQGDSAMYLCASSFIPSAGTPYEQYFGPGTRLTVT.

The rearrangement links TRBV29-1 to TRBJ2-1; no firm D call. Between the trimmed V and J ends, which lost 4 bases and 8 bases, there was a span of 12 bases. Germline values: CDR1 SQVTM, CDR2 ANQGSEA. The CDR3 consists of 12 residues. The CDR3 spells CSVVRGPDEQFF. The CDR3 DNA reads as TGCAGCGTTGTAAGAGGTCCGGATGAGCAGTTCTTC.

The chain links TRBV9 to TRBJ2-5; 8 nucleotides line up with TRBD2. The germline V gene has CDR1 SGDLS and CDR2 YYNGEE. J gave up 5 bases and V 0 bases, and 6 bases lay outside the gene matches. The CDR3 runs 15 residues. The DNA of the CDR3 is TGTGCCAGCAGCGTAGCGGGGGGGCTTGAGGAGACCCAGTACTTC. Protein product: CASSVAGGLEETQYF.

In this sample, this clone is medium-sized. The chain has TRBV6-4 and TRBJ2-3, with D perhaps TRBD2 (6 bases). The CDR3 length is 16 residues. The V end lost 3 bases, the J end lost 3 bases, and 16 bases lay between the germline ends. The germline gives CDR1 MRHNA, CDR2 SNTAGT. CDR3 sequence reads: CASSERGPDFTDTQYF. As DNA, the CDR3 is TGTGCCAGCAGTGAGCGGGGCCCGGATTTTACAGATACGCAGTATTTT.

The chain links TRBV9 to TRBJ1-6, with D perhaps matching TRBD1 (5 bases). The CDR3 has 14 amino acids. Germline assignment: CDR1 SGDLS and CDR2 YYNGEE. The germline V and J ends were trimmed by 2 bases and 6 bases, with 9 bases remaining between them. Written as DNA, the CDR3 is TGTGCCAGCAGCGTGGGGGTAGGTAATTCACCCCTCCACTTT. It yields the protein CASSVGVGNSPLHF.

The V and J genes are TRBV20-1 and TRBJ1-6; no reliable D call. The CDR3 consists of 15 residues. V lost 3 bases, J lost 7 bases, and 16 bases lay in between. Looked up from germline, CDR1 is DFQATT and CDR2 is SNEGSKA (reference sequence). The CDR3 reads CSASREVLGNSPLHF. CDR3 nucleotides: TGCAGTGCTAGTAGAGAGGTGTTGGGCAATTCACCCCTCCACTTT.

The chain carries TRBV7-2 and TRBJ1-5; D remains unclear. Germline values: CDR1 SGHTA, CDR2 FQGNSA. Between the trimmed V and J ends, which lost 3 bases and 2 bases, there was a span of 11 bases. The CDR3 extends over 15 amino acids. CDR3: CASSFMGKGNQPQHF. The CDR3 bases are TGTGCCAGCAGCTTTATGGGCAAGGGCAATCAGCCCCAGCATTTT.